The sequence of this T cell receptor (beta chain) was determined in a study of beta chain features in type 1 diabetes. Study-wide findings and caveats: Significant though moderate, a shortening of TCRB CDR3s appeared in all four CD4+ subsets of Type 1 diabetes patients.

Isolated RNA was reverse transcribed in full, so expressed TCRB transcripts were sequenced. Profiled with immunoSEQ multiplex PCR; TCRdb holds only in-frame clones, not every one. The data contain 250,000 to 300,000 clones, roughly 25% of them seen just once; the ten biggest clones take up about 0.012%. CD4+ naive, central memory, regulatory and stem cell-like memory cells were sorted via CD45RO/CCR7/CD25/CD127/CD95/CD27. The CDR3 runs 15 residues. From germline, CDR1 is SGDLS and CDR2 YYNGEE. V was cut by 2 bases and J by 9 bases, with 20 bases left in between. This clone appeared a few times. The antigen remains unidentified.

This clonotype originated in a woman aged 30 to 39 with type 1 diabetes. The chain has TRBV9 and TRBJ1-1; D may be TRBD1 (5 bases). Sequenced: naive CD4+ T cells from blood. The CDR3 bases are TGTGCCAGCAGCGTTACGGACACCCGTTGGGAAAAAGCTTTCTTT. It yields the protein CASSVTDTRWEKAFF.